A single sample gave rise to the 25 T cell receptor beta chains below, sequenced in a study of blood T cells in healthy people across ages. Combining a sample-barcoded 5' primer with a J-beta primer mix, a second PCR ran for about 7 to 12 cycles. TCRdb reanalysed the 5' RACE reads using MiXCR and keeps one entry per CDR3 protein. The table has 580,000 or so distinct CDR3 sequences, around 48% seen once. Source material: blood. The receptor set was obtained from a man older than 75 in good health.

V gene TRBV7-2 combines with J gene TRBJ2-7; unclear D gene. Trimming pared 0 bases from V and 0 bases from J, leaving 12 bases between. Germline V gene data show CDR1 as SGHTA and CDR2 as FQGNSA. This CDR3 comprises 16 residues. DNA of the CDR3: TGTGCCAGCAGCTTAGCGCCGGCACGATCCTCCTACGAGCAGTACTTC. This encodes CASSLAPARSSYEQYF.

Comment on this clonotype: The junction departs from the called germline gene at one end, perhaps through a read error. The chain links TRBV4-3 to TRBJ2-5; D unresolved. From germline, CDR1 is LGHNA and CDR2 YSLEER. The CDR3 runs to 12 residues. CDR3: CVSSPIEETQYF. CDR3 in DNA: TGCGTCAGCAGCCCCATAGAAGAGACCCAGTACTTC.

This clonotype was detected a few times. CDR3 nucleotide sequence: TGTGCCACCAGCAGAAATTTAGGGGGAGGCGGCAATGAGCAGTTCTTC. It specifies CATSRNLGGGGNEQFF. This chain links TRBV15 with TRBJ2-1, with D possibly called TRBD1 or TRBD2 (6 bases each). This CDR3 is built from 16 residues. Germline values: CDR1 LNHNV, CDR2 YYDKDF (reference sequence). V was trimmed by 2 bases and J by 6 bases, leaving 17 bases between them.

The chain has TRBV27 and TRBJ1-1, with D maybe TRBD1 (6 bases). V was trimmed by 0 bases and J by 0 bases, leaving 8 bases between them. Germline CDR1 MNHEY, CDR2 SMNVEV (reference sequence). CDR3 length: 15 residues. The CDR3 reads CASSLSAGVNTEAFF. CDR3 nucleotides: TGTGCCAGCAGTTTATCGGCAGGGGTGAACACTGAAGCTTTCTTT.

The chain employs TRBV27 and TRBJ2-2; 12 nucleotides align to TRBD2. V was pared by 4 bases and J by 0 bases, with 9 bases of the junction left unmatched. Germline V gene data show CDR1 as MNHEY and CDR2 as SMNVEV (reference sequence). The CDR3 runs 19 residues. The CDR3 region has the DNA TGTGCCAGCAGTTCCTCGGGACTAGCGGGCCTGACGAACACCGGGGAGCTGTTTTTT. Translation: CASSSSGLAGLTNTGELFF.

A note on this clonotype: At one end, the junction sequence differs from germline, possibly due to a read error. The rearrangement joins TRBV4-1 to TRBJ2-7; D uncertain. This CDR3 spans 13 amino acids. Germline lookup yields CDR1 MGHRA and CDR2 YSYEKL. The CDR3 loop reads CASSHIRSYGQYF. In DNA form, the CDR3 reads TGCGCCAGCAGCCACATAAGGTCCTACGGGCAGTACTTC.

The chain recombines TRBV28 with TRBJ1-5; 9 bases line up with TRBD1. The length of the CDR3 is 14 residues. Germline V gene data show CDR1 as MDHEN and CDR2 as SYDVKM. With 6 bases clipped from V and 5 bases from J, the junction kept 5 bases outside the gene matches. CDR3 region: CASRDRGGYQPQHF. The CDR3 DNA is TGTGCCAGCAGGGACAGGGGCGGGTATCAGCCCCAGCATTTT.

There are many counts of this clonotype. The chain recombines TRBV6-5 with TRBJ2-1; D is unresolved. The CDR3 has 16 amino acids. V was clipped by 7 bases and J by 0 bases, with 16 bases between them. Per the germline V gene, CDR1 is MNHEY and CDR2 is SVGAGI. The CDR3 loop is CASKMVVSSSYNEQFF. As DNA, the CDR3 is TGTGCCAGCAAAATGGTTGTATCGAGCTCCTACAATGAGCAGTTCTTC.

This clonotype was counted only a few times. A much larger clone differs from this one at a single base, so this may be a read error. The gene calls are TRBV6-6 and TRBJ2-7; D may be TRBD2 (7 bases). The germline V and J ends were trimmed by 7 bases and 9 bases, with 19 bases remaining between them. The CDR3 is made up of 13 amino acids. Germline V gene data show CDR1 as MNHNY and CDR2 as SVGAGI (reference sequence). CDR3 DNA: TGTGCCAGCACCGAGGGGGGAGGGCAAATGCAGTACTTC. Translation: CASTEGGGQMQYF.

This clonotype was seen only once. The chain uses TRBV6-2 or TRBV6-3 and TRBJ1-1; the D gene is possibly TRBD1 (6 bases). Trimming stripped 0 bases from V and 2 bases from J, with 19 bases between. CDR3 size: 18 residues. Germline CDR1 MNHEY, CDR2 SVGEGT. The CDR3 here is CASSYSRTVGGENTEAFF. CDR3 nucleotide sequence: TGTGCCAGCAGTTACTCCCGGACAGTCGGGGGGGAAAACACTGAAGCTTTCTTT.

The chain carries TRBV7-2 and TRBJ2-7, with TRBD2 matching 10 bases. CDR3 length equals 16 residues. With V trimmed by 5 bases and J by 0 bases, 7 bases remained unmatched. Germline CDR1 reads SGHTA; CDR2 reads FQGNSA. The CDR3 region has the DNA TGTGCCAGCAGCCCAGTTGGGACTAGCGTCTCCTACGAGCAGTACTTC. It is translated as CASSPVGTSVSYEQYF.

V usage is TRBV20-1 and J usage is TRBJ1-1; 10 nucleotides align to TRBD1. The CDR3 sequence is 13 residues long. V dropped 4 bases and J dropped 10; count of bases not matched to a gene: 9. Germline CDR1 DFQATT, CDR2 SNEGSKA (reference sequence). CDR3 in amino acids: CSAIRDRGVRAFF. The CDR3 coding sequence is TGCAGTGCTATCCGGGACAGGGGCGTTCGAGCTTTCTTT.

The chain is built from TRBV24-1 and TRBJ1-2; 7 bases map to TRBD1. There are 14 residues in the CDR3. The V gene end was trimmed by 3 bases and the J gene end by 8 bases; junction bases not matched to a gene: 8. Germline-derived CDR1 and CDR2 are KGHDR and SFDVKD. CDR3 loop: CATSDAGTEKGYTF. The CDR3 nucleotides are TGTGCCACCAGTGATGCCGGGACAGAGAAAGGCTACACCTTC.

This clonotype appeared a few times. The chain uses TRBV29-1 and TRBJ2-1, with TRBD2 as a possible D gene (7 bases). CDR3 length: 11 amino acids. V gave up 5 bases and J gave up 9 bases, with 11 bases separating them. Germline-derived CDR1 and CDR2 are SQVTM and ANQGSEA. DNA for the CDR3: TGCAGCGTTCCGGGGGGCTCTGAGCAGTTCTTC. Amino acids: CSVPGGSEQFF.

Points on this clonotype: This clone may be a read error of a much larger clone one base away. J is TRBJ2-1 and V is TRBV20-1; the match to TRBD1 covers 8 bases. CDR1 is DFQATT and CDR2 is SNEGSKA in the germline V gene (reference sequence). J was trimmed by 7 bases and V by 3 bases; bases with no gene match: 5. This CDR3 has 13 amino acids. CDR3 region: CSARARQGNEQFF. In DNA, the CDR3 is TGCAGTGCTAGGGCGAGACAGGGGAATGAGCAGTTCTTC.

The rearrangement uses TRBV10-2 and TRBJ2-1, with 11 bases aligning to TRBD2. Germline V gives CDR1 WSHSY, CDR2 SAAADI. The CDR3 is 17 residues long. The V and J ends lost 0 bases and 7 bases, in that order; junction bases with no gene match: 8. This chain's CDR3 is CASSESRGASGRNEQFF. CDR3 nucleotide sequence: TGCGCCAGCAGTGAGTCGAGGGGGGCTAGCGGGAGGAATGAGCAGTTCTTC.

The chain uses TRBV20-1 and TRBJ2-5; no reliable D call. The V gene's germline CDR1 is DFQATT and CDR2 SNEGSKA (reference sequence). V lost 3 bases and J 11 bases, leaving 22 bases between the germline ends. The CDR3 has 14 amino acids. The CDR3 DNA follows: TGCAGTGCTAGTTTTAACGTCCCGGCGTTTGAGCAGTACTTC. It is translated as CSASFNVPAFEQYF.

This chain joins TRBV9 and TRBJ2-5; unclear D gene. Germline loops: CDR1 SGDLS, CDR2 YYNGEE. V lost 0 bases to trimming and J lost 7 bases, with 7 bases between them. The length of the CDR3 is 12 residues. CDR3 loop: CASSVEGMTQYF. CDR3 in DNA: TGTGCCAGCAGCGTAGAGGGTATGACCCAGTACTTC.

This clonotype has a handful of counts. The V call is TRBV7-3, the J call TRBJ2-4; TRBD1 aligns across 8 bases. The DNA end is a closer match to TRBJ2-5, so the J assignment may be wrong. The CDR3 sequence is 15 residues long. Germline CDR1 SGHTA, CDR2 FQGTGA. The CDR3 DNA reads as TGTGCCAGCAGCTTATCCTCAGGGGGCGGCGAGACCCAGTACTTC. Its translation is CASSLSSGGGETQYF.

This chain uses TRBV4-3 with TRBJ2-5; TRBD2 agrees at 7 bases. The CDR3 totals 14 residues. The V gene end was trimmed by 6 bases and the J gene end by 0 bases; junction bases not matched to a gene: 4. Germline lookup yields CDR1 LGHNA and CDR2 YSLEER. CDR3 sequence (DNA): TGCGCCAGCAGGGGGGGGAGCAACCAAGAGACCCAGTACTTC. As protein: CASRGGSNQETQYF.

The chain couples TRBV5-1 to TRBJ2-5; 14 bases agree with TRBD2. J gave up 1 base and V 5 bases, and 7 bases lay outside the gene matches. Germline V gene data show CDR1 as SGHRS and CDR2 as YFSETQ. The CDR3 is 17 amino acids. CDR3 region: CASRSGLAGGTQETQYF. The DNA of the CDR3 is TGCGCCAGCAGAAGCGGACTAGCGGGAGGTACCCAAGAGACCCAGTACTTC.

This clonotype occurred a few times. Here the CDR3 reads CASSLSGRTNEQFF. CDR3 sequence (DNA): TGCGCCAGCAGCTTGAGCGGGAGAACGAATGAGCAGTTCTTC. The genes are TRBV5-1 and TRBJ2-1, with TRBD2 matching over 8 bases. Germline CDR1 is SGHRS and CDR2 is YFSETQ. V lost 1 base, J lost 7 bases, and 4 bases stayed unmatched. The CDR3 has 14 amino acids.

This clonotype was observed once. The rearrangement joins TRBV20-1 to TRBJ2-1, with D hard to call. This CDR3 comprises 14 residues. Germline values: CDR1 DFQATT, CDR2 SNEGSKA (reference sequence). Between the trimmed V and J ends, which lost 2 bases and 8 bases, there was a span of 16 bases. CDR3 sequence: CSARRFGFDHEQFF. CDR3 nucleotides: TGCAGTGCTAGAAGGTTCGGGTTCGATCATGAGCAGTTCTTC.

The table lists this clonotype with a few counts. The gene calls are TRBV6-5 and TRBJ1-6; D gene ambiguous. From germline, CDR1 is MNHEY and CDR2 SVGAGI. The CDR3 is 12 amino acids. The V gene lost 7 bases and the J gene lost 7 bases, with 8 bases spanning the gap. The CDR3 is CASKRQNSPLHF. The CDR3 region has the DNA TGTGCCAGCAAGCGCCAGAATTCACCCCTCCACTTT.

The CDR3 region has the DNA TGTGCCAGCAGCGCCATGGATGAGCAGTTCTTC. Its translation: CASSAMDEQFF. The chain recombines TRBV7-8 with TRBJ2-1, with no clear D. Trimming left V 5 bases short and J 8 bases short, with 7 bases between. The CDR3 runs 11 residues. Germline V lookup: CDR1 SGHVS, CDR2 FQNEAQ.